These 16 T cell receptor beta chains came from one sample sequenced in a study of beta chain features in type 1 diabetes. The sequenced template was cDNA made from the entire isolated RNA. TCRdb's table, derived via immunoSEQ multiplex PCR, lists solely in-frame clones and lacks some. Of 130,000 to 150,000 clones in the sample, 6% to 7.5% were seen once. The sequenced sample was central memory CD4+ T cells from blood. Every receptor here comes from a woman in her twenties or thirties in good health.

This clone was seen a handful of times. V and J are TRBV30 and TRBJ2-2; 9 positions agree with TRBD1. V shed 3 bases, J shed 6 bases, and the junction held 8 bases outside the gene matches. This CDR3 spans 15 amino acids. Germline CDR1 and CDR2: GTSNPN and SVGIG (reference sequence). The CDR3 region is CAWRGRTGAAGELFF. CDR3 nucleotides: TGTGCCTGGAGGGGCCGGACAGGGGCGGCCGGGGAGCTGTTTTTT.

This clone showed up just a few times. V and J are TRBV28 and TRBJ2-3, with D unresolved. The CDR3 consists of 12 residues. V dropped 4 bases and J dropped 5 bases, with 7 bases sitting between them. Per germline, CDR1 MDHEN and CDR2 SYDVKM. The CDR3 here is CASSSLVDTQYF. In nucleotides, the CDR3 is TGTGCCAGCAGTTCCCTCGTAGATACGCAGTATTTT.

This clone was seen a handful of times. The V and J genes are TRBV27 and TRBJ1-2; 9 nucleotides match TRBD1. Trimming at V came to 5 bases and at J to 6 bases, leaving 4 bases not matched to a gene. Germline assignment: CDR1 MNHEY and CDR2 SMNVEV (reference sequence). This CDR3 is 13 amino acids long. The CDR3 loop reads CASSKRTGDGYTF. The DNA of the CDR3 is TGTGCCAGCAGTAAAAGGACAGGGGATGGCTACACCTTC.

This clone is a singleton in its sample. This probably arose from a read error, given a far larger clone one base away. The rearrangement links TRBV5-6 to TRBJ2-6; possible D gene TRBD2, 5 bases. Trimming left V 4 bases short and J 0 bases short, with 5 bases between. The length of the CDR3 is 14 residues. Germline values: CDR1 SGHDT, CDR2 YYEEEE. CDR3 bases: TGTGCCAGCAGCGGGAGCTCTGGGGCCAACGTCCTGACTTTC. Its protein product is CASSGSSGANVLTF.

The chain employs TRBV6-5 and TRBJ2-3; 9 bases line up with TRBD1. The CDR3 spans 16 residues. In germline, CDR1 is MNHEY, CDR2 SVGAGI. V lost 4 bases to trimming and J lost 1 base; unmatched junction nucleotides: 6. DNA for the CDR3: TGTGCCAGCAGTTTCGACAGGGGGGCCGGCACAGATACGCAGTATTTT. Protein product: CASSFDRGAGTDTQYF.

This clone was seen more than once but under ten times. This sequence joins TRBV7-8 and TRBJ2-7, with a weak D call TRBD1 (8 bases). Germline CDR1 SGHVS, CDR2 FQNEAQ. The CDR3 spans 16 residues. V was shortened by 5 bases and J by 2 bases, with 19 bases between the two germline ends. As DNA, the CDR3 is TGTGCCAGCAGCCTAAACACAGGGGGGGAAGCCTACGAGCAGTACTTC. Translated, it gives CASSLNTGGEAYEQYF.

The CDR3 here is CASSANQETQYF. CDR3 nucleotide sequence: TGTGCCAGCAGCGCGAATCAAGAGACCCAGTACTTC. The chain has TRBV7-9 and TRBJ2-5; no definite D call. The V and J ends lost 5 bases and 2 bases respectively, with 6 bases between them. Germline CDR1 reads SEHNR; CDR2 reads FQNEAQ (reference sequence). The length of the CDR3 is 12 residues.

V gene TRBV30 combines with J gene TRBJ2-5; the D gene is possibly TRBD2 (6 bases). Germline CDR1 reads GTSNPN; CDR2 reads SVGIG (reference sequence). V lost 2 bases to trimming and J lost 4 bases, with 20 bases between them. The CDR3 is 16 amino acids. The DNA of the CDR3 is TGTGCCTGGAGTCGGGTCGGGGGTACAGTAGTAGAGACCCAGTACTTC. It is translated as CAWSRVGGTVVETQYF.

This clone has more than one count but fewer than ten. The CDR3 DNA sequence: TGTGCCAGCAGCCCCGGGGTGGGTCAGCGGATGAACACTGAAGCTTTCTTT. Its protein is CASSPGVGQRMNTEAFF. This chain joins TRBV7-6 and TRBJ1-1; D uncertain. In germline, CDR1 is SGHVS, CDR2 FNYEAQ. The ends were cut back, 5 bases at V and 0 bases at J, with 19 bases in the middle. This CDR3 contains 17 residues.

This clone was found a few times. The chain couples TRBV30 to TRBJ2-2; 7 bases are shared with TRBD2. This CDR3 region has 14 residues. The germline V gene has CDR1 GTSNPN and CDR2 SVGIG (reference sequence). Trimming cost V 1 base and J 1 base; bases outside gene matches: 0. The DNA for the CDR3 is TGTGCCTGGAGTGCGGGAGGGAACACCGGGGAGCTGTTTTTT. Residues: CAWSAGGNTGELFF.

This clone has ten or more counts. The chain links TRBV4-3 to TRBJ2-2, with 7 bases fitting TRBD1. This CDR3 contains 15 residues. Germline-derived CDR1 and CDR2 are LGHNA and YSLEER. The V and J ends lost 1 base and 7 bases, in that order; junction bases with no gene match: 6. Here the CDR3 DNA reads TGCGCCAGCAGCCAAGGACAGGGTACGGGCGGGGAGCTGTTTTTT. It is translated as CASSQGQGTGGELFF.

This clone was observed many times. V and J are TRBV29-1 and TRBJ2-7, with D possibly TRBD2 on 6 matching bases. Trimming removed 7 bases at V and 5 bases at J, with 15 bases between. This CDR3 region has 12 residues. Germline loops: CDR1 SQVTM, CDR2 ANQGSEA. This CDR3 reads CSAGRTNHEQYF. In DNA form, the CDR3 reads TGCAGCGCGGGACGGACTAACCACGAGCAGTACTTC.

The rearrangement uses TRBV5-4 and TRBJ2-7; 9 bases align to TRBD1. Germline V gene data show CDR1 as SGHNT and CDR2 as YYREEE (reference sequence). The J segment lost 7 bases and the V segment lost 4 bases, leaving 6 bases of the junction unmatched. CDR3 length: 13 amino acids. CDR3 sequence reads: CASSRTGAEEQYF. CDR3 DNA sequence: TGTGCCAGCAGCCGGACAGGGGCAGAAGAGCAGTACTTC.

This clone was found a few times. This sequence joins TRBV6-5 and TRBJ1-5; D is unresolved. Germline V gene lookup returns CDR1 MNHEY and CDR2 SVGAGI. This CDR3 has 15 amino acids. V gave up 2 bases and J gave up 7 bases, with 15 bases separating them. DNA for the CDR3: TGTGCCAGCAGTTACAGCCAGGTCCCGAGCCAGCCCCAGCATTTT. It specifies CASSYSQVPSQPQHF.

This clone appeared many times. V usage is TRBV30 and J usage is TRBJ2-1; 13 nucleotides align to TRBD2. CDR3 size: 16 residues. Per the germline V gene, CDR1 is GTSNPN and CDR2 is SVGIG (reference sequence). V trimming: 7 bases; J trimming: 7 bases; junction bases outside the gene matches: 13. The CDR3 spells CASITLAGGPRNEQFF. CDR3 DNA: TGTGCCTCAATAACACTAGCGGGAGGGCCGAGGAATGAGCAGTTCTTC.

V is TRBV7-9 and J is TRBJ1-1; no reliable D call. Germline loops: CDR1 SEHNR, CDR2 FQNEAQ (reference sequence). The CDR3 covers 12 residues. Trimming took off 5 bases at V and 11 bases at J, with 15 bases between the two ends. In DNA form, the CDR3 reads TGTGCCAGCAGCCTCCAGGAGGAGACGGCTTTCTTT. Protein sequence: CASSLQEETAFF. The entire variable domain, with the rest obtained from reference TRBV7-9 and TRBJ1-1, is as follows: DTGVSQNPRHKITKRGQNVTFRCDPISEHNRLYWYRQTLGQGPEFLTYFQNEAQLEKSRLLSDRFSAERPKGSFSTLEIQRTEQGDSAMYLCASSLQEETAFFGQGTRLTVV.